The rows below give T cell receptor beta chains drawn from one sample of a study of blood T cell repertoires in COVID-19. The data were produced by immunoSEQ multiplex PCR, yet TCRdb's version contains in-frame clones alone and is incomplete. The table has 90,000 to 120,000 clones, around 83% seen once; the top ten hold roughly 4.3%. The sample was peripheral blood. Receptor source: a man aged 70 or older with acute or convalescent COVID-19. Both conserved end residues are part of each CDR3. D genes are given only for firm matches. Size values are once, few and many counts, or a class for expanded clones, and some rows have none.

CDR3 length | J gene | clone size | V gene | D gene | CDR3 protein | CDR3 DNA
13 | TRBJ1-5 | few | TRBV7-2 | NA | CASSYRVNQPQHF | TGTGCCAGCAGCTACCGGGTCAATCAGCCCCAGCATTTT
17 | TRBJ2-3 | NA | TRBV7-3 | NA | CASSLTLSGDHTDTQYF | TGTGCCAGCAGCTTAACTTTGTCAGGGGACCACACAGATACGCAGTATTTT
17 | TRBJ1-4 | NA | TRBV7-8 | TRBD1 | CASSPRGRQGADEKLFF | TGTGCCAGCAGCCCTAGGGGCCGACAGGGGGCAGATGAAAAACTGTTTTTT
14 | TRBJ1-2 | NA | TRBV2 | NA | CASTIGQRAYGYTF | TGTGCCAGCACTATCGGACAGAGGGCCTATGGCTACACCTTC
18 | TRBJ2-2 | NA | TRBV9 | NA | CAKGRRGRRQSRTGELFF | TGTGCCAAAGGCAGGAGGGGGCGTCGCCAATCGAGGACCGGGGAGCTGTTTTTT
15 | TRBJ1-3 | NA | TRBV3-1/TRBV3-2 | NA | CASSPRDSFGNTIYF | TGTGCCAGCAGCCCCCGCGACAGCTTCGGAAACACCATATATTTT
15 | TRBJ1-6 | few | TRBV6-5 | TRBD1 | CASRTRGSYNSPLHF | TGTGCCAGCAGGACCAGGGGGTCCTATAATTCACCCCTCCACTTT
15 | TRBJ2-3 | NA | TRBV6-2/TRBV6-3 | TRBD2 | CASSRLGGGTDTQYF | TGTGCCAGCAGTCGCCTTGGGGGGGGCACAGATACGCAGTATTTT
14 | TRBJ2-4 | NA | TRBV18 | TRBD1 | CASSPGTGKNIQYF | TGTGCCAGCTCCCCCGGGACAGGGAAAAACATTCAGTACTTC
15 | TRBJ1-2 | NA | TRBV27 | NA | CASRFRAGINYGYTF | TGTGCCAGCAGGTTTAGGGCAGGGATTAACTATGGCTACACCTTC
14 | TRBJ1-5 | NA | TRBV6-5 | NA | CASNRDISNQPQHF | TGTGCCAGCAACCGGGACATTAGCAATCAGCCCCAGCATTTT
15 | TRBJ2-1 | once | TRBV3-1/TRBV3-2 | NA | CASSQGRVLGNEQFF | TGTGCCAGCAGCCAAGGCAGGGTCTTGGGCAATGAGCAGTTCTTC
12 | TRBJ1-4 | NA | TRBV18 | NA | CASSPYNEKLFF | TGTGCCAGCTCACCTTATAATGAAAAACTGTTTTTT
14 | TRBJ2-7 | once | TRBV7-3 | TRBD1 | CASSLTLGTDEQYF | TGTGCCAGCAGCTTAACGTTGGGGACAGACGAGCAGTACTTC
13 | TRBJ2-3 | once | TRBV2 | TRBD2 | CASVGGGTDTQYF | TGTGCCAGCGTCGGGGGGGGCACAGATACGCAGTATTTT
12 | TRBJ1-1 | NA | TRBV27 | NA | CASSTGGTEAFF | TGTGCCAGCAGTACAGGCGGCACTGAAGCTTTCTTT
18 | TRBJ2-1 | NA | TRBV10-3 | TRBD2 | CAISEPGLRGGSYNEQFF | TGTGCCATCAGTGAGCCGGGGCTCCGGGGGGGCTCCTACAATGAGCAGTTCTTC
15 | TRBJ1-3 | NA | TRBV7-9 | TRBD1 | CASSGTGLSGNTIYF | TGTGCCAGCAGTGGGACAGGTCTCTCTGGAAACACCATATATTTT
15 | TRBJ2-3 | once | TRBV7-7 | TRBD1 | CASSPTGVGTDTQYF | TGTGCTAGCAGCCCGACAGGGGTCGGCACAGATACGCAGTATTTT
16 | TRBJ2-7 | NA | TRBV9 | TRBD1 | CASSGALTGSSYEQYF | TGTGCCAGCAGCGGGGCCCTGACAGGGAGCTCCTACGAGCAGTACTTC
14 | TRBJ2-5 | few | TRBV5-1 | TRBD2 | CASSPSGGPETQYF | TGCGCCAGCAGCCCCTCGGGAGGGCCGGAGACCCAGTACTTC
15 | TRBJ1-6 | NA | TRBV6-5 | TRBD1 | CASRVPGQGTSPLHF | TGTGCCAGCAGGGTCCCGGGACAGGGTACTTCACCCCTCCACTTT
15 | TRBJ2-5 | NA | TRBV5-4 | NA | CASSAQWGDGETQYF | TGTGCCAGCAGCGCACAATGGGGGGACGGAGAGACCCAGTACTTC
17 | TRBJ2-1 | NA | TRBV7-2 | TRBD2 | CASSLVAGAGGRDEQFF | TGTGCCAGCAGCTTAGTGGCTGGAGCGGGGGGCCGCGATGAGCAGTTCTTC